Listed here are 21 T cell receptor beta chains from one sample, sequenced in a study of regulatory T cells in long-lasting Graves disease. The time point here: persistent/refractory GD, antithyroid drugs over 5 years with positive TRAb. Making the TCR library involved RNA that had been extracted from PBMCs. HTBI primers from iRepertoire and Arm-PCR of CDR3 regions yielded the TCR beta libraries. TCRdb re-called the multiplex PCR reads through MiXCR, storing one row per CDR3 protein. The table lists under 500,000 distinct CDR3 sequences, less than 25% of them singletons. Sequences were derived from peripheral blood mononuclear cells (PBMCs), sampled when the disease was refractory, from a patient treated with antithyroid drugs. These receptors were obtained from a female donor with Graves disease.

This clonotype was counted between two and nine times. The gene calls are TRBV6-1 and TRBJ1-2, with 7 bases identical to TRBD1. Germline V gene sequence: CDR1 MNHNS, CDR2 SASEGT. The ends lost 6 bases at V and 6 bases at J; junction bases unmatched: 10. This CDR3 has 14 amino acids. This CDR3 is CASSPAAGGDGYTF. DNA of the CDR3: TGTGCCAGCAGCCCAGCGGCAGGGGGAGATGGCTACACCTTC.

This clonotype has a handful of counts. The chain links TRBV19 to TRBJ1-5; the D gene is possibly TRBD1 (5 bases). The CDR3 length is 15 residues. V lost 6 bases to trimming and J lost 3 bases, with 15 bases between them. Germline-derived CDR1 and CDR2 are LNHDA and SQIVND (reference sequence). The CDR3 protein is CASSNTGTTNQPQHF. The CDR3 coding sequence is TGTGCCAGTAGCAATACCGGGACCACCAATCAGCCCCAGCATTTT. The full variable domain, with the rest looked up from reference TRBV19 and TRBJ1-5, is DGGITQSPKYLFRKEGQNVTLSCEQNLNHDAMYWYRQDPGQGLRLIYYSQIVNDFQKGDIAEGYSVSREKKESFPLTVTSAQKNPTAFYLCASSNTGTTNQPQHFGDGTRLSIL.

With respect to this clonotype: A read error is possible here, since a much larger clone lies one base away. V is TRBV20-1 and J is TRBJ1-1; no definite D call. V was cut by 0 bases and J by 0 bases, with 11 bases left in between. The CDR3 runs 15 residues. Germline loops: CDR1 DFQATT, CDR2 SNEGSKA (reference sequence). The CDR3 loop is CSARDYAGLNTEAFF. CDR3 bases: TGCAGTGCTAGAGATTACGCAGGATTGAACACTGAAGCTTTCTTT.

This clonotype has just a few counts. CDR3 bases: TGTGCCAGCAGTGTAGGGACCGGTAGGGAGACCCAGTACTTC. Residues: CASSVGTGRETQYF. The chain couples TRBV3-1 to TRBJ2-5; D could derive from TRBD1 or TRBD2 (5 bases each). Trimming removed 6 bases from V and 5 bases from J, with 16 bases in between. CDR3 size: 14 residues. Germline lookup yields CDR1 LGHDT and CDR2 YNNKEL (reference sequence).

This clonotype appeared many times. J is TRBJ2-7 and V is TRBV3-1, with D possibly being TRBD1 (5 bases). Germline CDR1 and CDR2: LGHDT and YNNKEL (reference sequence). This CDR3 is built from 13 residues. V was pared by 3 bases and J by 3 bases, with 9 bases between. CDR3 amino acids: CASSHGQGYEQYF. Here the CDR3 DNA reads TGTGCCAGCAGCCACGGGCAGGGCTACGAGCAGTACTTC.

This clonotype was counted at least ten times. The rearrangement uses TRBV28 and TRBJ1-1, with D possibly TRBD1 on 5 matching bases. V dropped 4 bases and J dropped 3 bases, with 12 bases sitting between them. The CDR3 extends over 14 amino acids. Germline CDR1 is MDHEN and CDR2 is SYDVKM. The CDR3 is CASSSPDRYTEAFF. CDR3 DNA: TGTGCCAGCAGTTCTCCCGACAGATACACTGAAGCTTTCTTT. Combining the CDR3 with reference TRBV28 and TRBJ1-1 gives the whole variable domain DVKVTQSSRYLVKRTGEKVFLECVQDMDHENMFWYRQDPGLGLRLIYFSYDVKMKEKGDIPEGYSVSREKKERFSLILESASTNQTSMYLCASSSPDRYTEAFFGQGTRLTVV.

This clonotype was counted many times. V usage is TRBV24-1 and J usage is TRBJ2-7; weak D call: TRBD2 (6 bases). Germline CDR1 reads KGHDR; CDR2 reads SFDVKD. Trimming took off 5 bases at V and 3 bases at J, with 10 bases between the two ends. The CDR3 runs to 13 residues. This chain's CDR3 is CATSGGVNYEQYF. DNA of the CDR3: TGTGCCACCAGTGGCGGGGTGAACTACGAGCAGTACTTC.

This clonotype was seen only a few times. The chain employs TRBV11-3 and TRBJ2-3; maybe TRBD2 (5 bases). CDR1 SGHNT and CDR2 YENEEA come from the germline V gene. Trimming took 5 bases from V and 3 from J, leaving 12 bases between them. The CDR3 totals 14 residues. The CDR3 coding sequence is TGTGCCAGCAGCCGCGGGCCTTCGACAGATACGCAGTATTTT. Translating it yields CASSRGPSTDTQYF. The complete variable domain, with remaining parts taken from reference TRBV11-3 and TRBJ2-3, reads EAGVVQSPRYKIIEKKQPVAFWCNPISGHNTLYWYLQNLGQGPELLIRYENEEAVDDSQLPKDRFSAERLKGVDSTLKIQPAELGDSAVYLCASSRGPSTDTQYFGPGTRLTVL.

This clonotype was detected many times. The chain recombines TRBV29-1 with TRBJ1-1; D is possibly TRBD1 (6 bases). The germline gives CDR1 SQVTM, CDR2 ANQGSEA. The CDR3 runs to 13 residues. V lost 7 bases to trimming and J lost 1 base, with 13 bases between them. Written as DNA, the CDR3 is TGCAGCGGCCGGTCGGACAGGAACACTGAAGCTTTCTTT. Translation gives CSGRSDRNTEAFF.

Ten or more counts support this clonotype. The V and J genes are TRBV12-3 or TRBV12-4 and TRBJ1-5; D is ambiguous. With 6 bases removed from V and 0 bases from J, the gap between germline ends came to 12 bases. The CDR3 extends over 15 amino acids. The CDR3 loop is CASSLEGSSNQPQHF. The CDR3 bases are TGTGCCAGCAGCCTTGAGGGCTCTAGCAATCAGCCCCAGCATTTT.

The V and J genes are TRBV10-3 and TRBJ1-1, with D unresolved. Germline V gives CDR1 ENHRY, CDR2 SYGVKD. CDR3 length: 13 amino acids. V lost 6 bases to trimming and J lost 10 bases, with 18 bases between them. The CDR3 spells CAISEAGQVGAFF. In nucleotides, the CDR3 is TGTGCCATCAGCGAGGCAGGTCAAGTAGGAGCTTTCTTT.

The table lists this clonotype with many counts. The rearrangement uses TRBV28 and TRBJ2-7; 8 bases map to TRBD1. The germline gives CDR1 MDHEN, CDR2 SYDVKM. V lost 5 bases and J lost 8; bases outside the gene matches: 8. The CDR3 totals 13 residues. In nucleotides, the CDR3 is TGTGCCAGCAGTCTAACCGGGACAGGAAAGCAGTACTTC. Amino acids: CASSLTGTGKQYF.

This clonotype was recorded a few times. The chain couples TRBV2 to TRBJ2-7; possible D gene TRBD2, 5 bases. This CDR3 contains 15 residues. Germline lookup yields CDR1 SNHLY and CDR2 FYNNEI. The ends were cut back, 6 bases at V and 2 bases at J, with 17 bases in the middle. CDR3 coding DNA: TGTGCCAGCAGGGAATCACTTAGCGATACCTACGAGCAGTACTTC. This gives the protein CASRESLSDTYEQYF.

The genes are TRBV20-1 and TRBJ2-7; D might be TRBD1 (5 bases). The CDR3 runs 12 residues. The V and J ends lost 6 bases and 7 bases respectively, with 16 bases between them. CDR1 DFQATT and CDR2 SNEGSKA come from the germline V gene (reference sequence). The CDR3 reads CSAVQGPGEQYF. In DNA, the CDR3 is TGCAGTGCGGTTCAAGGACCAGGGGAGCAGTACTTC.

The sample holds many counts of this clonotype. V usage is TRBV20-1 and J usage is TRBJ2-7, with D unresolved. This CDR3 comprises 14 residues. V lost 6 bases, J lost 0 bases, and 15 bases lay in between. Germline CDR1 reads DFQATT; CDR2 reads SNEGSKA (reference sequence). The CDR3 is CSADPGLSSYEQYF. The CDR3 DNA reads TGCAGTGCGGACCCCGGGTTGAGCTCCTACGAGCAGTACTTC.

This clonotype was seen repeatedly, ten times or more. The chain's CDR3 is CASSSLKTRETQYF. The CDR3 region has the DNA TGTGCCAGCAGTTCTCTCAAGACCCGAGAGACCCAGTACTTC. V usage is TRBV7-2 and J usage is TRBJ2-5; D not certain. The CDR3 spans 14 residues. V lost 6 bases to trimming and J lost 4 bases, with 15 bases between them. Germline V CDR1 and CDR2: SGHTA, FQGNSA. The full variable domain, its missing parts supplied by reference TRBV7-2 and TRBJ2-5, is GAGVSQSPSNKVTEKGKDVELRCDPISGHTALYWYRQSLGQGLEFLIYFQGNSAPDKSGLPSDRFSAERTGGSVSTLTIQRTQQEDSAVYLCASSSLKTRETQYFGPGTRLLVL.

This clonotype came up a few times. The chain employs TRBV6-1 and TRBJ2-7; 10 positions agree with TRBD2. Germline V CDR1 and CDR2: MNHNS, SASEGT. The length of the CDR3 is 12 residues. Trimming removed 6 bases from V and 5 bases from J; junction bases left unmatched: 1. DNA for the CDR3: TGTGCCAGCAGAACTAGCGGGGACGAGCAGTACTTC. Its translation: CASRTSGDEQYF.

This clonotype was detected many times. V and J are TRBV7-2 and TRBJ2-5, with 12 positions matching TRBD2. With V trimmed by 5 bases and J by 7 bases, 8 bases remained unmatched. The CDR3 covers 15 residues. Germline V gives CDR1 SGHTA, CDR2 FQGNSA. CDR3 residues: CASSPGASGGGTQYF. The DNA for the CDR3 is TGTGCCAGCAGCCCAGGGGCTAGCGGGGGGGGGACCCAGTACTTC.

The table lists this clonotype with a few counts. The CDR3, as DNA: TGCGCCAGCAGCTTGACTCTGACAGGGGGCTACGAGCAGTACTTC. Its translation is CASSLTLTGGYEQYF. This chain connects TRBV5-1 to TRBJ2-7; the match to TRBD1 covers 9 bases. Unmatched junction bases numbered 5, after V lost 1 base and J lost 3 bases. The CDR3 consists of 15 residues. The germline gives CDR1 SGHRS, CDR2 YFSETQ.

As for this clonotype: Given a much more abundant clone one base away, this may be a read error. J is TRBJ2-5 and V is TRBV28; 7 bases line up with TRBD2. Germline assignment: CDR1 MDHEN and CDR2 SYDVKM. With V trimmed by 3 bases and J by 3 bases, 4 bases remained unmatched. The CDR3 has 14 residues. The chain's CDR3 is CASSLGGEEETQYF. The CDR3 DNA reads TGTGCCAGCAGTTTGGGGGGGGAGGAAGAGACCCAGTACTTC. Full variable domain (missing parts from reference TRBV28 and TRBJ2-5): DVKVTQSSRYLVKRTGEKVFLECVQDMDHENMFWYRQDPGLGLRLIYFSYDVKMKEKGDIPEGYSVSREKKERFSLILESASTNQTSMYLCASSLGGEEETQYFGPGTRLLVL.

In its sample, this clonotype was seen many times. CDR3 nucleotide sequence: TGTGCCAGCAGTCCCAGGGGAGGGGAAAAACTGTTTTTT. This translates into CASSPRGGEKLFF. The chain recombines TRBV12-3 or TRBV12-4 with TRBJ1-4, with D possibly matching TRBD1 (6 bases). The CDR3 consists of 13 residues. V shed 5 bases and J shed 8 bases, with 12 bases lying between them.